A selection of T cell receptor beta chains follows, all from one sample in a study of cytomegalovirus exposure and HLA in healthy donors. Sequenced by immunoSEQ multiplex PCR; TCRdb stores in-frame clones only, minus some. The data show approximately 140,000 clones, about nine tenths seen once. Material: PBMCs. The receptor source for this set is a man younger than 35 in good health and CMV-seronegative. Both conserved end residues are part of each CDR3. The D gene is left open where the match is weak. Size tells how often a clone was seen (once, few, many) or the class of an expanded clone, and some rows leave it out.

CDR3 DNA	CDR3 protein	clone size	V gene	D gene	J gene
TGTGCCACAGCGCAGGGTCTACAAGAGACCCAGTACTTC	CATAQGLQETQYF	.	TRBV19	.	TRBJ2-5
TGTGCCAGCAGTGAACGGGACAGACGGAGGGGAAACACCATATATTTT	CASSERDRRRGNTIYF	.	TRBV25-1	TRBD1	TRBJ1-3
TGTGCCATCAGTGAGTGGGGGGAGACCATATATTTT	CAISEWGETIYF	.	TRBV10-3	.	TRBJ1-3
TGTGCCAGCACACCGGATGACAGACCCGGGAGAGCTTTCTTT	CASTPDDRPGRAFF	.	TRBV6-1	.	TRBJ1-1
TGTGCCAGCAGCTCACGGGGATTTGGCTACACCTTC	CASSSRGFGYTF	.	TRBV11-2	.	TRBJ1-2
TGTGCCAGCAGCGCGACTAGCGGGAGCCTCTCCTACAATGAGCAGTTCTTC	CASSATSGSLSYNEQFF	.	TRBV5-6	TRBD2	TRBJ2-1
TGTGCCAGCAGCCAGACTAGCGGGGGGCTAGCGAACACCGGGGAGCTGTTTTTT	CASSQTSGGLANTGELFF	.	TRBV7-6	TRBD2	TRBJ2-2
TGTGCCAGCAGTGAATGGCAGGCCTACGAGCAGTACTTC	CASSEWQAYEQYF	once	TRBV6-1	.	TRBJ2-7
TGTGCCAGCAGTTTCGATGAAAAACTGTTTTTT	CASSFDEKLFF	once	TRBV2	.	TRBJ1-4
TGTGCCAGCAGTCCCCGCTGGACAGTCTACGAGCAGTACTTC	CASSPRWTVYEQYF	.	TRBV28	.	TRBJ2-7
TGCGCCAGCAGCTCACCGTCCCCTCCTCGGGGAGGAACTCCCCTCATCCGGGGGTACGAGCAGTACTTC	CASSSPSPPRGGTPLIRGYEQYF	.	TRBV5-1	.	TRBJ2-7
TGTGCCAGCTCACCACCTTCCCAGCAGGGGGGCCTCTATGGCTACACCTTC	CASSPPSQQGGLYGYTF	.	TRBV18	TRBD1	TRBJ1-2